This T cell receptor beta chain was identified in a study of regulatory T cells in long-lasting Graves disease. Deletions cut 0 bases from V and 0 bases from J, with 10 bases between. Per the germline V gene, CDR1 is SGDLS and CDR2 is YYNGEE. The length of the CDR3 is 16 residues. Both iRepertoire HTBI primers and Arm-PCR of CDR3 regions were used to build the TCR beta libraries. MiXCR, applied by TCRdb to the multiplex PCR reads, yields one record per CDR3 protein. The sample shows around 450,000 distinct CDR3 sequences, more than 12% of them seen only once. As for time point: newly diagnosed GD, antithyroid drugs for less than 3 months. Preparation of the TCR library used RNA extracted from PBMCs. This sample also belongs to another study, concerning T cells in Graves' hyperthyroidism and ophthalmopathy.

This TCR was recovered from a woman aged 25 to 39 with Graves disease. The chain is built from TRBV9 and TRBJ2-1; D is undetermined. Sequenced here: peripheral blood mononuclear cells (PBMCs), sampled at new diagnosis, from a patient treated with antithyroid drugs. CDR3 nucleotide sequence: TGTGCCAGCAGCGTAGTGGGTAGCAGCTCCTACAATGAGCAGTTCTTC. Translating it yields CASSVVGSSSYNEQFF. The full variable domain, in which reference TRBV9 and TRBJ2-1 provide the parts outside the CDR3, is DSGVTQTPKHLITATGQRVTLRCSPRSGDLSVYWYQQSLDQGLQFLIQYYNGEERAKGNILERFSAQQFPDLHSELNLSSLELGDSALYFCASSVVGSSSYNEQFFGPGTRLTVL.